This T cell receptor beta chain derives from a study of T cells in tuberculosis. Each donor contributed approximately 100,000 T cells on average, unsorted. The table came from immunoSEQ multiplex PCR; TCRdb's copy has only in-frame clones and leaves some out. The data contain around 43,000 clones, about 95% of them seen just once; the ten biggest clones take up 3% to 4%. Study findings and constraints: Using the GMM-specific repertoire gave more than 85% accuracy versus around 70% with motifs. Active tuberculosis TCR-alpha repertoires lay closer to GMM-specific TCRs than IGRA-negative controls, suggesting clonal expansion. Shorter CDR3-alpha in active tuberculosis partly drove smaller distances.

Details on this clone: Its antigen is unidentified.

Sequences were obtained from PBMCs. The sequence came from a donor aged 10 to 29 with latent tuberculosis or without tuberculosis infection.

The CDR3 loop is CASSGSREQGGYGYTF. Written as DNA, the CDR3 is TGTGCCAGCAGCGGATCCCGGGAGCAGGGCGGCTATGGCTACACCTTC. This chain uses TRBV7-3 with TRBJ1-2; TRBD1 is a possible D gene (5 bases). Germline V gives CDR1 SGHTA, CDR2 FQGTGA. Trimming removed 5 bases from V and 4 bases from J, with 20 bases in between. This CDR3 spans 16 amino acids.